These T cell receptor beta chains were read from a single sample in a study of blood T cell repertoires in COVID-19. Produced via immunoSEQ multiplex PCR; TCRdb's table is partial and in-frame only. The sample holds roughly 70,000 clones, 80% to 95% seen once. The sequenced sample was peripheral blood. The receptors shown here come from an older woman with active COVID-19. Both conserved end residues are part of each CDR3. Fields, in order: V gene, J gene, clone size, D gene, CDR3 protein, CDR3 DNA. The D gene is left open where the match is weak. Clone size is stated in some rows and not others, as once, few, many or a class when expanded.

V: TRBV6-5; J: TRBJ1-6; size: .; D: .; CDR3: CASSRGTNSPLHF; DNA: TGTGCCAGCAGTCGGGGGACCAATTCACCCCTCCACTTT
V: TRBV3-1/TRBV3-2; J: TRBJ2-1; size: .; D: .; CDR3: CASSLHLTSDAFF; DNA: TGTGCCAGCAGCCTTCACTTGACTAGTGACGCGTTCTTC
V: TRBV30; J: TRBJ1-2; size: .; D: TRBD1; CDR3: CAWSPDRGLGYTF; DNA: TGTGCCTGGAGTCCAGACAGGGGGCTCGGCTACACCTTC
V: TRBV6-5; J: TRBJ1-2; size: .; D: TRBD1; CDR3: CASIKQGATNYGYTF; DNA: TGTGCCAGCATTAAACAGGGGGCAACTAACTATGGCTACACCTTC
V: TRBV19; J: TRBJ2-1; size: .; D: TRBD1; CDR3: CASQKGATGVREQFF; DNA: TGTGCCAGCCAGAAGGGGGCCACAGGGGTCCGTGAGCAGTTCTTC
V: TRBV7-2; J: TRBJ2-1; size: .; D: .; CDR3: CASSLAIARTGNEQFF; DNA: TGTGCCAGCAGCTTAGCGATCGCCAGGACGGGAAATGAGCAGTTCTTC
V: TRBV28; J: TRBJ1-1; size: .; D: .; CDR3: CASRQASTEAFF; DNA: TGTGCCAGCAGACAGGCTTCCACTGAAGCTTTCTTT
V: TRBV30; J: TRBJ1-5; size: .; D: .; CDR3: CAWSVPGAKYSNQPQHF; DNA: TGTGCCTGGAGTGTACCAGGGGCGAAGTATAGCAATCAGCCCCAGCATTTT
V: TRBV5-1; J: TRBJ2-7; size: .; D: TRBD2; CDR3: CASSLIAGAPRGEQYF; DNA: TGCGCCAGCAGCTTGATAGCGGGAGCCCCCCGGGGGGAGCAGTACTTC
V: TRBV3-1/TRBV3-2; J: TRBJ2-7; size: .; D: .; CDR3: CASSRARVSAYEQYF; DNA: TGTGCCAGCAGCCGTGCTCGGGTGAGCGCCTACGAGCAGTACTTC
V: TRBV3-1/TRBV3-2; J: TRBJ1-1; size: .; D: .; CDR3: CASSPFLRGTEAFF; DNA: TGTGCCAGCAGCCCTTTTTTAAGAGGCACTGAAGCTTTCTTT
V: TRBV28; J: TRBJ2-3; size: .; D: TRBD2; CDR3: CASSKGLAGGPSSTDTQYF; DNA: TGTGCCAGCAGCAAGGGACTAGCGGGAGGGCCTTCTAGCACAGATACGCAGTATTTT
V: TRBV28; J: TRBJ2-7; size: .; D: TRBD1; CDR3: CASSPTGGYEQYF; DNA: TGTGCCAGCAGCCCCACAGGGGGCTACGAGCAGTACTTC
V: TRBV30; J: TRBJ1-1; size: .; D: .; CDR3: CAWSVPREAFF; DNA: TGTGCCTGGAGTGTACCGAGGGAAGCTTTCTTT
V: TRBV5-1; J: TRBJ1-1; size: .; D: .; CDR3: CASRMTANTEAFF; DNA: TGCGCCAGCAGGATGACAGCAAACACTGAAGCTTTCTTT
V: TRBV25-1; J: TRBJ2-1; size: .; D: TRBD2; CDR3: CASSEQRASGKPRFF; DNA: TGTGCCAGCAGTGAACAAAGGGCTAGCGGGAAACCTCGGTTCTTC
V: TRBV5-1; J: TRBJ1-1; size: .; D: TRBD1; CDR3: CASGTGLNTEAFF; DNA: TGCGCCAGCGGGACAGGCTTGAACACTGAAGCTTTCTTT
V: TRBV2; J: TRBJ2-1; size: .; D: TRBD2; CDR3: CASRDRTSVYNEQFF; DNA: TGTGCCAGCAGAGATAGGACTAGCGTTTACAATGAGCAGTTCTTC
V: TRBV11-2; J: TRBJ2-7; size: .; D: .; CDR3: CASSLDGGNWEQYF; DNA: TGTGCCAGCAGCTTAGACGGAGGTAACTGGGAGCAGTACTTC
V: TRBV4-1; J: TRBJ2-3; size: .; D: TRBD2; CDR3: CASSQGTSGYTDTQYF; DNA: TGCGCCAGCAGCCAAGGGACTAGCGGGTACACAGATACGCAGTATTTT
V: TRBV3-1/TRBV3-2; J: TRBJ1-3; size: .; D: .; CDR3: CASSLRQKPGNTIYF; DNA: TGTGCCAGCAGCCTCCGACAGAAGCCTGGAAACACCATATATTTT
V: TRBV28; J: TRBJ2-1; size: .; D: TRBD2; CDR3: CASTHTSGRNNEQFF; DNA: TGTGCCAGCACCCATACTAGCGGGAGAAACAATGAGCAGTTCTTC
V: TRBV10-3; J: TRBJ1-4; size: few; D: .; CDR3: CAISDRGDEKLFF; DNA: TGTGCCATCAGTGACAGGGGAGACGAAAAACTGTTTTTT
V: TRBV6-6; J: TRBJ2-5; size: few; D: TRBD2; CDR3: CASSLLAGEVRETQYF; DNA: TGTGCCAGCAGTCTCTTAGCGGGGGAGGTTCGAGAGACCCAGTACTTC
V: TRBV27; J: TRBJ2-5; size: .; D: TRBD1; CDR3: CASSPLQGARETQYF; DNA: TGTGCCAGCAGTCCGCTCCAGGGGGCGCGTGAGACCCAGTACTTC
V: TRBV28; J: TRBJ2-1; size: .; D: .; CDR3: CASRRPSLSYNEQFF; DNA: TGTGCCAGCAGGCGCCCGTCCCTATCCTACAATGAGCAGTTCTTC
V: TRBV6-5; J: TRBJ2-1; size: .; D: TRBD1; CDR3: CASTLGRGPYNEQFF; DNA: TGTGCCAGCACCCTGGGCAGGGGGCCCTACAATGAGCAGTTCTTC
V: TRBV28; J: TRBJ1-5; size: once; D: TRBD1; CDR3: CASSLSGQGARGNQPQHF; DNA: TGTGCCAGCAGTTTATCAGGACAGGGAGCGAGGGGCAATCAGCCCCAGCATTTT
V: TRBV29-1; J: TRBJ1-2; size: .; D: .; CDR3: CSVGENGYTF; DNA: TGCAGCGTTGGGGAGAATGGCTACACCTTC
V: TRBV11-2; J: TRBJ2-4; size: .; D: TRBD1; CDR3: CASSPRGTGAQNIQYF; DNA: TGTGCCAGCAGCCCCCGGGGGACAGGGGCCCAAAACATTCAGTACTTC
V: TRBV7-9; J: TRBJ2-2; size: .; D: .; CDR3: CASSSRTVTGELFF; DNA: TGTGCCAGCAGCTCCCGGACAGTTACCGGGGAGCTGTTTTTT
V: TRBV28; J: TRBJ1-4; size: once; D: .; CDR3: CASSQALATNEKLFF; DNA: TGTGCCAGCAGTCAGGCCCTCGCAACTAATGAAAAACTGTTTTTT